In this sample, the clone carrying this T cell receptor (beta chain) turned up once. Its antigen is as yet unknown. This record comes from a study of cytomegalovirus exposure and HLA in healthy donors. V was trimmed by 7 bases and J by 4 bases, leaving 16 bases between them. The germline gives CDR1 SGHTA, CDR2 FQGNSA. This CDR3 has 14 residues. Likely unrecorded immune exposures existed in these nominally healthy donors. Study-wide results and limits: Later genetic work tied a missense DCLRE1C variant to beta-chain V and J trimming. Sequencing had likely introduced a cluster of highly shared sequence variants as an artifact. Using a false discovery rate of 0.05, a later analysis showed that roughly 16,000 TCR beta sequences were associated with HLA alleles.

PCR primers comprised 60 Vbeta and 13 Jbeta primers. The assay was immunoSEQ multiplex PCR, and TCRdb's table has in-frame clones only and misses some. The table records 200,000 or so clones, 75% to 90% of them present only once. This TCR came from a woman aged 50 to 60 in good health and CMV-seropositive. The chain employs TRBV7-2 and TRBJ1-2; a possible D gene is TRBD1 (6 bases). The sample taken for sequencing was PBMCs. The CDR3 region is CASTSGVTSYGYTF. Written as DNA, the CDR3 is TGTGCCAGCACCTCAGGGGTAACGAGCTATGGCTACACCTTC.